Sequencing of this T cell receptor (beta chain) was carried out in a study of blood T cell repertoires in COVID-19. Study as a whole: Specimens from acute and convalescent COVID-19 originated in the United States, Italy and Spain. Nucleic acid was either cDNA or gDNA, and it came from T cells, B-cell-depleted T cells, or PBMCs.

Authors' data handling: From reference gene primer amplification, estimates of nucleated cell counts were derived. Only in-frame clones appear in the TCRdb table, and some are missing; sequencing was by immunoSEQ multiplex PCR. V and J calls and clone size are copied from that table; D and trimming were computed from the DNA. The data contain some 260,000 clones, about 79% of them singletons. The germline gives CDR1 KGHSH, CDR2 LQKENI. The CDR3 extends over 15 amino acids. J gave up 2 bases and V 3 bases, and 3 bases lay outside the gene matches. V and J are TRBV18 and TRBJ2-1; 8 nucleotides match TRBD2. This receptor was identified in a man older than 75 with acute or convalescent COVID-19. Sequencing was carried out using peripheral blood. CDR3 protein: CASSPELAAYNEQFF. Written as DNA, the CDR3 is TGTGCCAGCTCACCGGAACTAGCGGCCTACAATGAGCAGTTCTTC.